The entry below gives a single T cell receptor (beta chain) sequence along with its context. As yet, its antigen is unknown. Being one base from a much bigger clone, this may be a read error. This specimen belongs to a study of blood T cells in healthy people across ages. Peripheral blood was drawn, approximately 9.7 milliliters per donor. Per sample, extraction of total RNA gave at least 5.5 micrograms in every case. Germline V gene data show CDR1 as SNHLY and CDR2 as FYNNEI. The CDR3 length is 12 residues. The V end was cut by 5 bases, the J end by 2 bases, with 5 bases between. A sample-barcoded 5' primer and a J-beta primer mix were used in a second PCR of roughly 6 to 12 cycles. TCRdb itself ran the 5' RACE reads through MiXCR, one entry per CDR3 protein. The sample consists of hundreds of thousands of distinct CDR3 sequences, 45% to 50% of them appearing once. Study-level findings and limits: Unknown donor CMV status possibly confounded expanded clonotype changes.

Sequencing used blood. This sequence originates from a woman aged 60-70 years in good health. This chain joins TRBV2 and TRBJ2-3; D ambiguous. As DNA, the CDR3 is TGTGCCAGCAGTTACAACACAGATACGCAGTATTTT. Its translation: CASSYNTDTQYF.